This is a list of T cell receptor beta chains from one sample in a study of beta chain features in type 1 diabetes. The protocol was immunoSEQ multiplex PCR, while the TCRdb copy is restricted to in-frame clones and leaves out a portion. The sample records around 690,000 clones, around 12% being singletons. Sample: naive CD4+ T cells from blood. The origin of the receptors is a man between 25 and 39 years old with type 1 diabetes. CDR3s include the opening cysteine and the closing phenylalanine or tryptophan. D genes are given only for firm matches. The size field is filled for only some rows; it gives once, few, many or a size class.

D gene,V gene,J gene,clone size,CDR3 DNA,CDR3 protein
NA,TRBV7-3,TRBJ2-3,once,TGTGCCAGCAGCCCAGCAGGAGGCACAGATACGCAGTATTTT,CASSPAGGTDTQYF
NA,TRBV2,TRBJ2-3,NA,TGTGCCAGCAGTGTCCGGGGCACAGATACGCAGTATTTT,CASSVRGTDTQYF
TRBD1,TRBV19,TRBJ2-3,NA,TGTGCCAGTAATCCGGGACAGGGGGCAGATACGCAGTATTTT,CASNPGQGADTQYF
NA,TRBV2,TRBJ2-1,few,TGTGCCAGCAGGAGGGGAGGGGGCTCCTACAATGAGCAGTTCTTC,CASRRGGGSYNEQFF
TRBD1,TRBV5-8,TRBJ1-4,NA,TGTGCCAGCAGCTTGGAGTCCAGAAGTCAGGGGGCTAATGAAAAACTGTTTTTT,CASSLESRSQGANEKLFF
TRBD2,TRBV2,TRBJ2-1,few,TGTGCCAGCAGCGCCGGCGGCGGGGGGGCGTATGAGCAGTTCTTC,CASSAGGGGAYEQFF
TRBD1,TRBV7-2,TRBJ2-7,NA,TGTGCCAGCAGCGTACAGGGGTACGAGCAGTACTTC,CASSVQGYEQYF
TRBD2,TRBV4-3,TRBJ2-3,few,TGCGCCAGCAGCCAAGATCTCCGACTAGCGGGCACAGATACGCAGTATTTT,CASSQDLRLAGTDTQYF
TRBD1,TRBV28,TRBJ2-3,NA,TGTGCCAGCAATAATGCAGGGGGCAGAACAGATACGCAGTATTTT,CASNNAGGRTDTQYF
TRBD1,TRBV28,TRBJ1-6,NA,TGTGCCAGCAGTTCCGCGGGACAGGGGAATTCACCCCTCCACTTT,CASSSAGQGNSPLHF
NA,TRBV9,TRBJ1-5,few,TGTGCCAGCAGCGGCCTGGGGGAAGGTCAGCCCCAGCATTTT,CASSGLGEGQPQHF
NA,TRBV20-1,TRBJ2-2,few,TGCAGTGCTAGGAACACCGGGGAGCTGTTTTTT,CSARNTGELFF
NA,TRBV7-2,TRBJ2-7,NA,TGTGCCAGCAGTTTGACAGGATCCGAGCAGTACTTC,CASSLTGSEQYF
NA,TRBV9,TRBJ1-1,few,TGTGCCAGCAGCCCCCGTCTCGGGGGGACTGAAGCTTTCTTT,CASSPRLGGTEAFF
NA,TRBV14,TRBJ1-1,many,TGTGCCAGCAGCGGAGGGACTCCGAACACTGAAGCTTTCTTT,CASSGGTPNTEAFF
TRBD2,TRBV5-1,TRBJ2-5,NA,TGCGCCAGCAGCGGACTACCCGGGACTAGCGGGGAAGAGACCCAGTACTTC,CASSGLPGTSGEETQYF
NA,TRBV25-1,TRBJ2-4,few,TGTGCCAGCAGTGAATTTATGGGGGGCCACCCTGAAAACATTCAGTACTTC,CASSEFMGGHPENIQYF
NA,TRBV7-2,TRBJ1-1,NA,TGTGCCAGCAGCTTAATACGCGGACGGAACACTGAAGCTTTCTTT,CASSLIRGRNTEAFF
NA,TRBV29-1,TRBJ1-2,few,TGCAGCGTTGATGTGACCCCCGGACGGGGCTACACCTTC,CSVDVTPGRGYTF
NA,TRBV5-6,TRBJ2-5,NA,TGTGCCAGCAGCTCTCCGGGACTCTCGCCGGGGACCCAGTACTTC,CASSSPGLSPGTQYF
NA,TRBV9,TRBJ2-1,NA,TGTGCCAGCAGCCGACAGGGAGGGAACAATGAGCAGTTCTTC,CASSRQGGNNEQFF
NA,TRBV30,TRBJ1-2,NA,TGTGCCTGGAGGTTCGGTGTGGATGGCTACACCTTC,CAWRFGVDGYTF
NA,TRBV7-2,TRBJ1-6,few,TGTGCCAGCAGCAACACAGGGAATTCACCCCTCCACTTT,CASSNTGNSPLHF
NA,TRBV7-2,TRBJ2-6,NA,TGTGCCAGCAGCTCCTCAGGGTCCGCTGGGGCCAACGTCCTGACTTTC,CASSSSGSAGANVLTF
TRBD2,TRBV7-2,TRBJ2-3,NA,TGTGCCAGCAGCTTAGCTAGCGGGGACGGGGCTACGCAGTATTTT,CASSLASGDGATQYF
NA,TRBV7-6,TRBJ2-7,NA,TGTGCCAGCAGCTTACAGGGTGTCCACGAGCAGTACTTC,CASSLQGVHEQYF
NA,TRBV4-3,TRBJ1-2,few,TGCGCCAGCAGCCAGCGGCAGGGATACTATGGCTACACCTTC,CASSQRQGYYGYTF
TRBD2,TRBV13,TRBJ2-7,few,TGTGCCAGCAGCGCCGTCGGGGGGGCCTCCTACGAGCAGTACTTC,CASSAVGGASYEQYF
NA,TRBV7-2,TRBJ1-3,few,TGTGCCAGCACCTCCAACGGGAGATCTGGAAACACCATATATTTT,CASTSNGRSGNTIYF
NA,TRBV4-3,TRBJ2-1,few,TGCGCCAGCAGCCAAGATCAGGGACCCTCAAGTACCCATGAGCAGTTCTTC,CASSQDQGPSSTHEQFF
NA,TRBV28,TRBJ2-7,NA,TGTGCCAGCAGTTTACGGGGTTACGAGCAGTACTTC,CASSLRGYEQYF
TRBD1,TRBV2,TRBJ1-3,NA,TGTGCCAGCAGCCCGACAGGGGAAAACACCATATATTTT,CASSPTGENTIYF
TRBD1,TRBV5-1,TRBJ2-7,few,TGCGCCAGCAGCTTGGCGGGACAGGGGATAGGCGAGCAGTACTTC,CASSLAGQGIGEQYF
TRBD1,TRBV5-1,TRBJ1-2,few,TGCGCCAGCACTCAAGGAGGGACAGGGAAGGATGGCTACACCTTC,CASTQGGTGKDGYTF
TRBD1,TRBV10-3,TRBJ1-1,NA,TGTGCCATCAGAGGGGACAGGGGAGACACTGAAGCTTTCTTT,CAIRGDRGDTEAFF
NA,TRBV2,TRBJ1-1,few,TGTGCCAGCAGATACACTGAAGCTTTCTTT,CASRYTEAFF
NA,TRBV28,TRBJ1-5,NA,TGTGCCAGCAGTTTAAGTTATCGGCCCCAGCATTTT,CASSLSYRPQHF
NA,TRBV6-5,TRBJ2-4,few,TGTGCCAGCGGTCGCTCGGGATTTGCCAAAAACATTCAGTACTTC,CASGRSGFAKNIQYF